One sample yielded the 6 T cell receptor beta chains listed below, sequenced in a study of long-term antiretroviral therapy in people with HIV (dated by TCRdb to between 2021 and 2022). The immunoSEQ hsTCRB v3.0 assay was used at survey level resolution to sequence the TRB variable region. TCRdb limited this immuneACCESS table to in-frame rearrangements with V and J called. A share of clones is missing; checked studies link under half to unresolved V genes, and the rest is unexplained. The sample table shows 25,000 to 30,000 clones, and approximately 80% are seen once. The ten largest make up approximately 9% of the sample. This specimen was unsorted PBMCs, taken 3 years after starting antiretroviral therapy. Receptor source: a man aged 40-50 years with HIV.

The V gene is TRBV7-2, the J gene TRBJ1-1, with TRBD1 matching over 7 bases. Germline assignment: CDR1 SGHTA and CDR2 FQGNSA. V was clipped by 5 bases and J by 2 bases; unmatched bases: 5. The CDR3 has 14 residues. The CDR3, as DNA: TGTGCCAGCAGCCTCCGGACAGGCAACACTGAAGCTTTCTTT. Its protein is CASSLRTGNTEAFF.

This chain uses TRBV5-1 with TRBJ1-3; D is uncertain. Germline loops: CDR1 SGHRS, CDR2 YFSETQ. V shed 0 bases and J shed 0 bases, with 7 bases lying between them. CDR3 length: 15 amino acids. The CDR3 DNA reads TGCGCCAGCAGCTTGGCGGGCAGCTCTGGAAACACCATATATTTT. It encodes CASSLAGSSGNTIYF.

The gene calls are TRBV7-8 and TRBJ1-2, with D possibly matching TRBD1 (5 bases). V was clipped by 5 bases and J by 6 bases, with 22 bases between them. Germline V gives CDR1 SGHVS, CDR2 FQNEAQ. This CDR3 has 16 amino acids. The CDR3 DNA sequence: TGTGCCAGCAGCAAATGGGAGGACGCTCGCAGGGATGGCTACACCTTC. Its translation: CASSKWEDARRDGYTF.

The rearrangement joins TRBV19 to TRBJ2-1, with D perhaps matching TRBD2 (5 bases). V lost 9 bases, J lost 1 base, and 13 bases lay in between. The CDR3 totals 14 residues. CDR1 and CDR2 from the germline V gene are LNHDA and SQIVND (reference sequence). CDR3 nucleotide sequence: TGTGCCAGCTCGAGGGCCTCATCCTACAATGAGCAGTTCTTC. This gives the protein CASSRASSYNEQFF.

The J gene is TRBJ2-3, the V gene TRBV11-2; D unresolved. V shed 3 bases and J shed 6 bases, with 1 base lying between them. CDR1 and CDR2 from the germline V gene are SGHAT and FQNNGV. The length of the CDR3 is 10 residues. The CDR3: CASSFDTQYF. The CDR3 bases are TGTGCCAGCAGCTTCGATACGCAGTATTTT.

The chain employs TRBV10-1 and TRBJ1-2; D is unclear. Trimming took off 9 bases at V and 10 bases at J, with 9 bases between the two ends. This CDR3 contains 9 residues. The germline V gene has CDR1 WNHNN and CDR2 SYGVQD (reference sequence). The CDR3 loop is CASLGVYTF. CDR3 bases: TGCGCCAGTCTTGGAGTCTACACCTTC.